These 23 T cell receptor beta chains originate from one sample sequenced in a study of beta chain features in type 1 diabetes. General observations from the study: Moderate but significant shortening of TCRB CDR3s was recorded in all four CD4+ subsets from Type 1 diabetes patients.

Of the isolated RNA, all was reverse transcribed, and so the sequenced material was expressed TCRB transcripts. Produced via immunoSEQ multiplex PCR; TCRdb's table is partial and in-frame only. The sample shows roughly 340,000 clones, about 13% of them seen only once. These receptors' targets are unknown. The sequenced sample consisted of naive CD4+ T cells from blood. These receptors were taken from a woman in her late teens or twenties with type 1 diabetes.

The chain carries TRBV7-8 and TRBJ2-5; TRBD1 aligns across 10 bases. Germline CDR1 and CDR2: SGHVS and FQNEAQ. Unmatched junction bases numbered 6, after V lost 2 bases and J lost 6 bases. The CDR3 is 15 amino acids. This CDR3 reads CASSLRTGGVKTQYF. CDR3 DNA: TGTGCCAGCAGCTTACGGACAGGGGGTGTGAAGACCCAGTACTTC.

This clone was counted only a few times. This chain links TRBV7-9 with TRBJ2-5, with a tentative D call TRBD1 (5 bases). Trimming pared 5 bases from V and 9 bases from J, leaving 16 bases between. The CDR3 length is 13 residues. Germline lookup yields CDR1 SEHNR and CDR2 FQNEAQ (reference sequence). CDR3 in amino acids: CASSNGAIAAQYF. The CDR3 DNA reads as TGTGCCAGCAGCAATGGGGCGATCGCGGCCCAGTACTTC.

CDR3 region: CSVEDLGGGYYNEQFF. The CDR3 DNA reads as TGCAGCGTTGAAGACCTCGGGGGGGGGTACTACAATGAGCAGTTCTTC. The V call is TRBV29-1, the J call TRBJ2-1; 8 nucleotides align to TRBD2. The CDR3 extends over 16 amino acids. Germline CDR1 and CDR2: SQVTM and ANQGSEA. V was pared by 0 bases and J by 3 bases, with 7 bases of the junction left unmatched.

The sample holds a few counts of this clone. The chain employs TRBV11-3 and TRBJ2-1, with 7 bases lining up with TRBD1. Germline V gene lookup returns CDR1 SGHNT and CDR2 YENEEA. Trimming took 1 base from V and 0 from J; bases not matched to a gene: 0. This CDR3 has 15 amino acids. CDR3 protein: CASSLGTGSYNEQFF. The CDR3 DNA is TGTGCCAGCAGCTTAGGGACAGGCTCCTACAATGAGCAGTTCTTC.

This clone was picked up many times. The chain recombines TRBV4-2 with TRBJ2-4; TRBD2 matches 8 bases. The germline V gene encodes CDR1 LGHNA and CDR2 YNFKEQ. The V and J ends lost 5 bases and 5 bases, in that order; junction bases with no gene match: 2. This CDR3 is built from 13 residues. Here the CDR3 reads CASSFSGENIQYF. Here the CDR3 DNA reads TGTGCCAGCAGCTTTAGCGGGGAAAACATTCAGTACTTC.

CDR3 bases: TGCAGTGCTAGTTCCGAAGAGACCCAGTACTTC. Its translation: CSASSEETQYF. The J gene is TRBJ2-5, the V gene TRBV20-1; no definite D call. This CDR3 contains 11 residues. V dropped 3 bases and J dropped 3 bases, with 5 bases sitting between them. Germline CDR1 is DFQATT and CDR2 is SNEGSKA (reference sequence).

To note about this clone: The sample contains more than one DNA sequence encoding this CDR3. CDR3 nucleotides: TGTGCCAGCAGCCCCGGCCTAGCGGGGTACGAGCAGTACTTC. It yields the protein CASSPGLAGYEQYF. The chain links TRBV7-2 to TRBJ2-7; 9 nucleotides line up with TRBD2. The CDR3 loop spans 14 amino acids. Germline V gene sequence: CDR1 SGHTA, CDR2 FQGNSA. V lost 5 bases and J lost 4; bases outside the gene matches: 6. The full variable domain, completed using reference TRBV7-2 and TRBJ2-7, is GAGVSQSPSNKVTEKGKDVELRCDPISGHTALYWYRQSLGQGLEFLIYFQGNSAPDKSGLPSDRFSAERTGGSVSTLTIQRTQQEDSAVYLCASSPGLAGYEQYFGPGTRLTVT.

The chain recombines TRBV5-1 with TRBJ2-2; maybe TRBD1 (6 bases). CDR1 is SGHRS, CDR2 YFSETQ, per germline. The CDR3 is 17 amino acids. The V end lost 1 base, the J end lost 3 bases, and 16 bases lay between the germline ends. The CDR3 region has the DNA TGCGCCAGCAGCTTGTTACCACAGGGTCAGGACACCGGGGAGCTGTTTTTT. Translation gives CASSLLPQGQDTGELFF.

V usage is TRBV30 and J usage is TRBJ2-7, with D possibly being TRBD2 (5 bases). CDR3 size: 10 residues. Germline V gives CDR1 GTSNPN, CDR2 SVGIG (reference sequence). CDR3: CASIGDEQYF. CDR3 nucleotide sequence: TGTGCTAGTATCGGGGACGAGCAGTACTTC.

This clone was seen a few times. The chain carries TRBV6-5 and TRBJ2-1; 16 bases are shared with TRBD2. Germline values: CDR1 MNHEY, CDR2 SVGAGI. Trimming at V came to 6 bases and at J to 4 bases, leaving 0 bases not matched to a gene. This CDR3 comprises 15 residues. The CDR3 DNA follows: TGTGCCAGCAGGGGACTAGCGGGAGGGTACAATGAGCAGTTCTTC. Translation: CASRGLAGGYNEQFF.

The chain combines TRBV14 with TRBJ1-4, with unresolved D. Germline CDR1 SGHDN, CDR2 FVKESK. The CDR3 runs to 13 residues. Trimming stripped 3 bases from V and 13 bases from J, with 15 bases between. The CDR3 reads CASSQNSGGGLFF. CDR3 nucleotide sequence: TGTGCCAGCAGCCAGAACTCGGGCGGAGGACTGTTTTTT.

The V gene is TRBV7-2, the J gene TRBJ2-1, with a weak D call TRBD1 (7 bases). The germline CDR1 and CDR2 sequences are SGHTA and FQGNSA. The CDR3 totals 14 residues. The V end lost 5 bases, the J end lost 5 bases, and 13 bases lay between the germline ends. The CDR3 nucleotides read TGTGCCAGCAGCACAAGGAGGGGGCACAATGAGCAGTTCTTC. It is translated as CASSTRRGHNEQFF.

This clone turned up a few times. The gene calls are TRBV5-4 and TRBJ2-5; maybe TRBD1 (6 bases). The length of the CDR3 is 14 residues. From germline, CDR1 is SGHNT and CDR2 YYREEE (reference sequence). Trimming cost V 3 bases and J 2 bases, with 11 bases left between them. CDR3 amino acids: CASSSGQKQETQYF. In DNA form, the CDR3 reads TGTGCCAGCAGCTCCGGACAGAAGCAAGAGACCCAGTACTTC.

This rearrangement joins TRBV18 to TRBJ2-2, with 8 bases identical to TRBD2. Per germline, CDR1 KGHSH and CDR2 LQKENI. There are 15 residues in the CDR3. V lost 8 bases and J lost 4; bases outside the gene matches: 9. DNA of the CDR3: TGTGCCAGCCGCTCCGGGACTAGTGTCACCGGGGAGCTGTTTTTT. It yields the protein CASRSGTSVTGELFF.

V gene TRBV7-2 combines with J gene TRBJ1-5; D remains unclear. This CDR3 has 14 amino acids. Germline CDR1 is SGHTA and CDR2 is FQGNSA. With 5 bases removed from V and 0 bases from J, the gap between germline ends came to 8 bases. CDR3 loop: CASSPRYSNQPQHF. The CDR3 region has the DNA TGTGCCAGCAGCCCACGCTATAGCAATCAGCCCCAGCATTTT.

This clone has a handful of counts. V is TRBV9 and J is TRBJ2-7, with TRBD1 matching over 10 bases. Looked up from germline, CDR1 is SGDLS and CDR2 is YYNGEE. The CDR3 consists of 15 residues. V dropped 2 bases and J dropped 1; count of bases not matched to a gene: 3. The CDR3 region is CASSVGTGASYEQYF. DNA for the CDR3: TGTGCCAGCAGCGTGGGGACAGGGGCTTCCTACGAGCAGTACTTC.

The DNA for the CDR3 is TGTGCCAGCAGCTTAGAGACAGGGCTCGACGAGCAGTACGTC. Translated, it gives CASSLETGLDEQYV. This chain links TRBV7-9 with TRBJ2-7; 7 bases line up with TRBD1. The germline V gene encodes CDR1 SEHNR and CDR2 FQNEAQ (reference sequence). With V trimmed by 1 base and J by 5 bases, 5 bases remained unmatched. The length of the CDR3 is 14 residues.

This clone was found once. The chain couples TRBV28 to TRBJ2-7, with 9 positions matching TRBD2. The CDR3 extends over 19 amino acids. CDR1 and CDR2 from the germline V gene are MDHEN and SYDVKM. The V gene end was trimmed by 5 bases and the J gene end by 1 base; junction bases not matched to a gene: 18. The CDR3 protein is CASSPLGREGVVSSYEQYF. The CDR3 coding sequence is TGTGCCAGCAGTCCCCTGGGGCGGGAGGGAGTGGTAAGTTCCTACGAGCAGTACTTC. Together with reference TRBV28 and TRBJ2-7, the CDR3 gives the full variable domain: DVKVTQSSRYLVKRTGEKVFLECVQDMDHENMFWYRQDPGLGLRLIYFSYDVKMKEKGDIPEGYSVSREKKERFSLILESASTNQTSMYLCASSPLGREGVVSSYEQYFGPGTRLTVT.

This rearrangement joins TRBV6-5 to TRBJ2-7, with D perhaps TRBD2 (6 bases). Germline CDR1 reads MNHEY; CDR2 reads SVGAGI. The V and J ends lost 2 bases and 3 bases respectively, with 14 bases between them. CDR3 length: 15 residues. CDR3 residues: CASSYGSGRYYEQYF. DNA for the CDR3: TGTGCCAGCAGTTACGGAAGCGGGCGCTACTACGAGCAGTACTTC.

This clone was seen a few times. CDR3 DNA: TGTGCCACCACCGACAGGGTAACCTACGAGCAGTACTTC. It specifies CATTDRVTYEQYF. The chain couples TRBV2 to TRBJ2-7; 7 nucleotides line up with TRBD1. Losses at the gene ends were 10 bases for V and 2 bases for J; bases not matched to a gene: 8. Germline V gene lookup returns CDR1 SNHLY and CDR2 FYNNEI. CDR3 length equals 13 residues.

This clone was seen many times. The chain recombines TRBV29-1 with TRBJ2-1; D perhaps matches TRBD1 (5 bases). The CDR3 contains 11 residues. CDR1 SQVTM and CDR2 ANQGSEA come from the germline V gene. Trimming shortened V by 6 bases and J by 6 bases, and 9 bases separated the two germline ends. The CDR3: CSVAGSNEQFF. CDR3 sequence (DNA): TGCAGCGTCGCAGGGTCCAATGAGCAGTTCTTC.

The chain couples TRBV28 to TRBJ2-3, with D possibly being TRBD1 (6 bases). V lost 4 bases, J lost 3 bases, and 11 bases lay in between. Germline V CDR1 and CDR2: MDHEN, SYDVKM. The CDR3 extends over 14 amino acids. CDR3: CASSYRVWTDTQYF. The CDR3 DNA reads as TGTGCCAGCAGTTACAGGGTATGGACAGATACGCAGTATTTT. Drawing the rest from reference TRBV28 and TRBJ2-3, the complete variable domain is DVKVTQSSRYLVKRTGEKVFLECVQDMDHENMFWYRQDPGLGLRLIYFSYDVKMKEKGDIPEGYSVSREKKERFSLILESASTNQTSMYLCASSYRVWTDTQYFGPGTRLTVL.

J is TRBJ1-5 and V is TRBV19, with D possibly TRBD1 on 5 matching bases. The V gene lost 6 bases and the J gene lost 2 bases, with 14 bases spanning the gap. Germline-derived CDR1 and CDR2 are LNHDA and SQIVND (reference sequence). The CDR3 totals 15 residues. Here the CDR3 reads CASSLQGARNQPQHF. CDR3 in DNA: TGTGCCAGTAGCCTCCAGGGTGCGCGCAATCAGCCCCAGCATTTT.